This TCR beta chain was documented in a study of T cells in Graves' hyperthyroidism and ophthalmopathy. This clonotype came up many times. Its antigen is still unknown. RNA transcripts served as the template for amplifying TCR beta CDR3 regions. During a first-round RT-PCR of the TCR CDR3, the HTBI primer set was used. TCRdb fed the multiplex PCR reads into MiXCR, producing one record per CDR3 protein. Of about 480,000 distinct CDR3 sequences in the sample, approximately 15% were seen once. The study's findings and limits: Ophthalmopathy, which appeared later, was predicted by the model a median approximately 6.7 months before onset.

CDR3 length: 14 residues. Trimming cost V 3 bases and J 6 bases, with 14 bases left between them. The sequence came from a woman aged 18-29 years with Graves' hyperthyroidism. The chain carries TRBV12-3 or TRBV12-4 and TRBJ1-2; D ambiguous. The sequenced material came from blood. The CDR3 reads CASSFSAPNHGYTF. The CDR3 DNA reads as TGTGCCAGCAGTTTCAGTGCACCAAACCATGGCTACACCTTC.